This is a list of T cell receptor beta chains from one sample in a study of tumor-infiltrating lymphocytes in primary liver carcinoma. TCRdb re-called the multiplex PCR reads with MiXCR, one entry per CDR3 protein. The table lists approximately 110,000 distinct CDR3 sequences, approximately 70% of them singletons. The sequencing sample was made of liver tumor tissue from sampling region 1. The receptors were sampled from a woman aged 60 to 75 with primary liver carcinoma and hepatitis B virus infection. CDR3s include the opening cysteine and the closing phenylalanine or tryptophan. The order of the fields is clone size, V gene, D gene, J gene, CDR3 protein, CDR3 DNA. A D gene is named only where the DNA matches it firmly. The size of a clone is reported for some rows only, either as once, few or many, or as a class for expanded clones.

clone size: medium-sized
V gene: TRBV11-2
D gene: NA
J gene: TRBJ2-7
CDR3 protein: CASSVYLGSYEQYF
CDR3 DNA: TGTGCCAGCAGCGTGTACCTAGGTAGCTACGAGCAGTACTTC

clone size: NA
V gene: TRBV18
D gene: TRBD1
J gene: TRBJ2-7
CDR3 protein: CASHRTGKGSYEQYF
CDR3 DNA: TGTGCCAGCCACCGGACAGGGAAAGGGTCCTACGAGCAGTACTTC

clone size: many
V gene: TRBV6-5
D gene: NA
J gene: TRBJ1-2
CDR3 protein: CASSEYKGGYTF
CDR3 DNA: TGTGCCAGCAGCGAATATAAGGGGGGCTACACCTTC

clone size: many
V gene: TRBV6-5
D gene: NA
J gene: TRBJ1-1
CDR3 protein: CASSSYTEAFF
CDR3 DNA: TGTGCCAGCAGCTCTTACACTGAAGCTTTCTTT

clone size: NA
V gene: TRBV11-3
D gene: NA
J gene: TRBJ1-1
CDR3 protein: CASSLVREYRNTEAFF
CDR3 DNA: TGTGCCAGTAGCTTAGTCAGGGAATACCGGAACACCGAAGCTTTCTTT

clone size: once
V gene: TRBV11-2
D gene: NA
J gene: TRBJ1-1
CDR3 protein: CASGLGSRRVRGPLNIEAFF
CDR3 DNA: TGTGCCAGCGGCTTAGGGTCACGTAGGGTCCGAGGACCATTGAACATTGAAGCTTTCTTT

clone size: NA
V gene: TRBV6-2/TRBV6-3
D gene: TRBD2
J gene: TRBJ2-5
CDR3 protein: CVISKREWETQYF
CDR3 DNA: TGTGTCATCAGTAAGCGGGAGTGGGAGACCCAGTACTTC

clone size: NA
V gene: TRBV11-2
D gene: NA
J gene: TRBJ1-1
CDR3 protein: CASSFSLVLNTEALF
CDR3 DNA: TGTGCCAGCAGCTTCTCACTAGTGCTGAACACTGAAGCTCTCTTT

clone size: NA
V gene: TRBV28
D gene: TRBD2
J gene: TRBJ2-1
CDR3 protein: CASSRLAGGRNEQFF
CDR3 DNA: TGTGCCAGCAGCCGACTAGCGGGAGGACGGAATGAGCAGTTCTTC

clone size: once
V gene: TRBV6-5
D gene: NA
J gene: TRBJ1-2
CDR3 protein: CASSYSPAEILPNYGYTF
CDR3 DNA: TGTGCCAGCAGTTACTCGCCCGCCGAGATACTCCCTAACTATGGCTACACCTTC

clone size: NA
V gene: TRBV6-1
D gene: NA
J gene: TRBJ1-2
CDR3 protein: CASRTQPKDGYAF
CDR3 DNA: TGTGCCAGCAGGACACAACCGAAGGATGGCTACGCCTTC

clone size: NA
V gene: TRBV5-1
D gene: NA
J gene: TRBJ2-6
CDR3 protein: CASSLVQGTGANVLTF
CDR3 DNA: TGCGCCAGCAGCTTGGTCCAGGGTACCGGGGCCAACGTCCTGACTTTC

clone size: NA
V gene: TRBV7-9
D gene: TRBD2
J gene: TRBJ2-1
CDR3 protein: CASSKVRALRGSGYYNEQFF
CDR3 DNA: TGTGCCAGCAGCAAAGTGCGGGCCCTGCGCGGGAGTGGGTATTACAATGAGCAGTTCTTC

clone size: NA
V gene: TRBV6-4
D gene: TRBD2
J gene: TRBJ2-1
CDR3 protein: CASSHGTSNEQLF
CDR3 DNA: TGTGCCAGCAGCCACGGGACTAGCAATGAGCAGTTATTC